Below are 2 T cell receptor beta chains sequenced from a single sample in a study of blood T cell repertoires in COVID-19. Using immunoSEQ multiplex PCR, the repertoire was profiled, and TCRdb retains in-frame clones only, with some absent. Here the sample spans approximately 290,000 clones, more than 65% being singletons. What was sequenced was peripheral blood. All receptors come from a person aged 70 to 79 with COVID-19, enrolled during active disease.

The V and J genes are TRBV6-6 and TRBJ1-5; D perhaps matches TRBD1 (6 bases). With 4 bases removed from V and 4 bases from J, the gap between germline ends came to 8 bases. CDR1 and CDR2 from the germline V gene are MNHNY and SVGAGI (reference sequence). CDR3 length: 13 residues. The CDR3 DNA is TGTGCCAGCAGTTGGGGACAAAATCAGCCCCAGCATTTT. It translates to CASSWGQNQPQHF.

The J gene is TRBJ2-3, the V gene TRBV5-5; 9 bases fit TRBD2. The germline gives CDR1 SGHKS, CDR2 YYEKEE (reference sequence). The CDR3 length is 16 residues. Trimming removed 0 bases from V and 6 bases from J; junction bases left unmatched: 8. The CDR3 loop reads CASSLGASGASDTQYF. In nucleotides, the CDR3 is TGTGCCAGCAGCTTGGGAGCTAGCGGGGCTTCGGATACGCAGTATTTT.